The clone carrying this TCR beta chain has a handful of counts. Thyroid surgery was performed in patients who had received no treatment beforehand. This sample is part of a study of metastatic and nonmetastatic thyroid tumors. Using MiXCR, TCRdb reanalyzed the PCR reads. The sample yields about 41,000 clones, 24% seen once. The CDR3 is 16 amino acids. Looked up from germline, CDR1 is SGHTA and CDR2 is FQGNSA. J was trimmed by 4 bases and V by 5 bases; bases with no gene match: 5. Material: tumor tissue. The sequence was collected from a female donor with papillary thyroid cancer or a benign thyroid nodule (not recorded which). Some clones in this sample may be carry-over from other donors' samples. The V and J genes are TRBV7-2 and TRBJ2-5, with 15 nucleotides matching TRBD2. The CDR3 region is CASSPGTSGRLETQYF. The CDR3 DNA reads TGTGCCAGCAGCCCGGGGACTAGCGGGAGGTTAGAGACCCAGTACTTC.